These 3 T cell receptor beta chains were sequenced from one sample in a study of cytomegalovirus exposure and HLA in healthy donors. With 60 Vbeta and 13 Jbeta primers, the PCR was carried out. This table comes from immunoSEQ multiplex PCR, and its TCRdb copy is limited to in-frame clones, with some not included. Of some 99,000 clones in the sample, about 80% are singletons; the top ten hold less than 9.5%. What was sequenced was PBMCs. All receptors come from a woman between 45 and 60 years old in good health and CMV-seropositive.

This clone showed up just once. The chain is built from TRBV7-2 and TRBJ2-7, with D possibly being TRBD2 (6 bases). CDR3 size: 19 residues. CDR1 is SGHTA and CDR2 is FQGNSA in the germline V gene. Trimming removed 0 bases from V and 0 bases from J, with 21 bases in between. The CDR3 reads CASSLALTSLDSRSYEQYF. The CDR3 DNA reads as TGTGCCAGCAGCTTAGCGCTTACTAGCTTGGATTCCCGCTCCTACGAGCAGTACTTC.

This chain links TRBV7-2 with TRBJ2-1, with TRBD1 identical over 11 bases. CDR1 is SGHTA, CDR2 FQGNSA, per germline. The J segment lost 15 bases and the V segment lost 6 bases, leaving 10 bases of the junction unmatched. This CDR3 contains 13 residues. CDR3 DNA: TGTGCCAGCAGACTTCGGACAGGGGGCTTTTTGTTCTTC. Amino acids: CASRLRTGGFLFF.

CDR3 sequence reads: CASSLVLVGLNTEAFF. The CDR3 nucleotides read TGTGCCAGCAGCTTAGTGCTTGTTGGGCTGAACACTGAAGCTTTCTTT. This rearrangement joins TRBV7-2 to TRBJ1-1, with D unclear. With 1 base removed from V and 0 bases from J, the gap between germline ends came to 12 bases. The CDR3 has 16 amino acids. Germline V gene data show CDR1 as SGHTA and CDR2 as FQGNSA.